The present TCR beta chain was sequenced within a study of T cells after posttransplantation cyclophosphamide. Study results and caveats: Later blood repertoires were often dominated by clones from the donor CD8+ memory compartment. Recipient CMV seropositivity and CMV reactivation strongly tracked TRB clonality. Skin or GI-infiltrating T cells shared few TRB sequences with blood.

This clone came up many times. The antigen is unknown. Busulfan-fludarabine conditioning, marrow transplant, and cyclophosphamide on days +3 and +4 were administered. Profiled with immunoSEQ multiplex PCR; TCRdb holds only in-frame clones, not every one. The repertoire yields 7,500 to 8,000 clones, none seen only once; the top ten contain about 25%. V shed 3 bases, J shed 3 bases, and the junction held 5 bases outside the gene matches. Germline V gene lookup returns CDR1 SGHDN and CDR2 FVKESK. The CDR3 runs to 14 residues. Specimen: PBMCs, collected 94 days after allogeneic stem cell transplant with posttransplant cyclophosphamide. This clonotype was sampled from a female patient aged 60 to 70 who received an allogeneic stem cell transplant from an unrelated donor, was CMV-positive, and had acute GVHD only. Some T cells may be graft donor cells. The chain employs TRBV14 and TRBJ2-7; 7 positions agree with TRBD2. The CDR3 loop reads CASSQSGKFYEQYF. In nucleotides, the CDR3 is TGTGCCAGCAGCCAGAGCGGGAAATTCTACGAGCAGTACTTC.